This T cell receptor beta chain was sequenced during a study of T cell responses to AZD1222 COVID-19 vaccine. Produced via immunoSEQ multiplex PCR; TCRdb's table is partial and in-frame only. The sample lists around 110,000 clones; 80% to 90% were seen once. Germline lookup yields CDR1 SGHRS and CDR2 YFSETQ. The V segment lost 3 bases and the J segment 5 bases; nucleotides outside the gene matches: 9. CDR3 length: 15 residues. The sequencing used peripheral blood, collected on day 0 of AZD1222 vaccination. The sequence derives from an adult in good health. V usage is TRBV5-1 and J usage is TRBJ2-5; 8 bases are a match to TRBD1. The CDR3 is CASSSGQGRGETQYF. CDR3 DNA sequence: TGCGCCAGCAGCTCAGGACAGGGTAGGGGGGAGACCCAGTACTTC.